This TCR beta chain was profiled in a study of shared clonotypes between healthy human individuals. Clones were sequenced by immunoSEQ multiplex PCR, and TCRdb holds only the in-frame ones, with some missing. The sample lists roughly 1,500,000 clones, under 99% occurring once. CDR3 length equals 12 residues. Trimming cost V 1 base and J 10 bases, with 11 bases left between them. Germline CDR1 reads SGHDT; CDR2 reads YYEEEE. Source material: naive CD4+ T cells sorted from blood. This sample's subset: CD45RA+ positively selected. This rearrangement joins TRBV5-6 to TRBJ1-1; maybe TRBD1 (5 bases). This clonotype originated in a man aged 25 to 40 in good health. CDR3 sequence reads: CASSLSSGGAFF. The CDR3 region has the DNA TGTGCCAGCAGCTTGTCATCCGGGGGAGCTTTCTTT.